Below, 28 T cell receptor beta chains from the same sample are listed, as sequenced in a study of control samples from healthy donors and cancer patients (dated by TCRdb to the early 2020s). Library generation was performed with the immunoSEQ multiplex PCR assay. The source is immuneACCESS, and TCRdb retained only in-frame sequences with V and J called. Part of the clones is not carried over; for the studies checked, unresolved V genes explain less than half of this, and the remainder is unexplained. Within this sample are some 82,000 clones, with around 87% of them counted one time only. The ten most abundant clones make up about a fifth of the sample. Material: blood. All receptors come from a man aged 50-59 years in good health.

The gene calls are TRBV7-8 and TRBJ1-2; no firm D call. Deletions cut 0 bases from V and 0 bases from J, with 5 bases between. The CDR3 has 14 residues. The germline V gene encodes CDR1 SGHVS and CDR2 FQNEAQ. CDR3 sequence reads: CASSLATANYGYTF. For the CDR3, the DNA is TGTGCCAGCAGCTTAGCCACAGCTAACTATGGCTACACCTTC.

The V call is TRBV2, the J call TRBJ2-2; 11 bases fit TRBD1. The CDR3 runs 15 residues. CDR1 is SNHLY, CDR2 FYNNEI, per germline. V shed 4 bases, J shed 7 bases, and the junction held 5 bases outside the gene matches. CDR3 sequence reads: CASSGTGGANGELFF. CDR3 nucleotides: TGTGCCAGCAGTGGGACAGGGGGCGCGAACGGGGAGCTGTTTTTT.

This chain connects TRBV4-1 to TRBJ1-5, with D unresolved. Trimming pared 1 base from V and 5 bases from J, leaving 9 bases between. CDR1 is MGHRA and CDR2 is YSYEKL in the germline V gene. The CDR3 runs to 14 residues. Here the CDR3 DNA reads TGCGCCAGCAGCCAAGCGAACAGCTATCAGCCCCAGCATTTT. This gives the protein CASSQANSYQPQHF.

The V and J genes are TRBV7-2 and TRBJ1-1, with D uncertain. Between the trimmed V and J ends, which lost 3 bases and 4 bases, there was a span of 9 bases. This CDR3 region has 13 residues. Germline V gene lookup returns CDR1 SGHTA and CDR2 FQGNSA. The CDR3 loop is CASSFASGTEAFF. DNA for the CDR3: TGTGCCAGCAGCTTCGCCTCAGGCACTGAAGCTTTCTTT.

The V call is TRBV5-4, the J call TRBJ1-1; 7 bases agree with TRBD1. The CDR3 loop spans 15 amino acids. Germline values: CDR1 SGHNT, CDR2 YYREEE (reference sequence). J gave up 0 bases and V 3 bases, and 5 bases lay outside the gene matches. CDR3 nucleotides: TGTGCCAGCAGCTACCGACAGGGACTGAACACTGAAGCTTTCTTT. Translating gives CASSYRQGLNTEAFF.

CDR3 nucleotide sequence: TGTGCCAGCAGCTTAGCGGGAGACAGGGGGCTTGGCACCGGGGAGCTGTTTTTT. Translated: CASSLAGDRGLGTGELFF. The genes are TRBV7-8 and TRBJ2-2, with 10 positions matching TRBD1. Germline V CDR1 and CDR2: SGHVS, FQNEAQ. V lost 0 bases, J lost 4 bases, and 8 bases stayed unmatched. This CDR3 has 18 amino acids.

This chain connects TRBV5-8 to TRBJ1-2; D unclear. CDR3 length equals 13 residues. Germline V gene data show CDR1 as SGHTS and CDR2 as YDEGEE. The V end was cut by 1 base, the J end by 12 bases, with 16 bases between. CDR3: CASSLNPSRNNTF. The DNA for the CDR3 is TGTGCCAGCAGCTTGAATCCCTCAAGAAACAACACCTTC.

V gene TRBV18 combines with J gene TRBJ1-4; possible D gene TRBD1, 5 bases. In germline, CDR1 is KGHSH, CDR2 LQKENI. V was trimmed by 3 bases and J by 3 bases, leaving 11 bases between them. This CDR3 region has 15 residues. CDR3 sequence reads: CASSPSGTANEKLFF. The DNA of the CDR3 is TGTGCCAGCTCACCCTCCGGGACCGCTAATGAAAAACTGTTTTTT.

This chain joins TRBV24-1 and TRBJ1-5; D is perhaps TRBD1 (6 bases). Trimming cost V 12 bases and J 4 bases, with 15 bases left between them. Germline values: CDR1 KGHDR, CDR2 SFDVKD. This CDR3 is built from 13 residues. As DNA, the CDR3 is TGTGCCTCCTCCACAGGGTCGAATCAGCCCCAGCATTTT. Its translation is CASSTGSNQPQHF.

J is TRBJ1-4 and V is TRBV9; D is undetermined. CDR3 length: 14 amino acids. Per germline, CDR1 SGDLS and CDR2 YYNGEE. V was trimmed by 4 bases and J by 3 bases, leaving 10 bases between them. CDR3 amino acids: CASSPQAANEKLFF. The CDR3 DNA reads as TGTGCCAGCAGCCCCCAGGCAGCTAATGAAAAACTGTTTTTT.

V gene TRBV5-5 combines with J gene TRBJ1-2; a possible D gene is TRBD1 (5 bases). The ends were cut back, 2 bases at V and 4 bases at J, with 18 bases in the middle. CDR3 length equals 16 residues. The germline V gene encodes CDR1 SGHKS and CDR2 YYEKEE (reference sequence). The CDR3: CASSLSHNLGPYGYTF. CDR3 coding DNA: TGTGCCAGCAGCTTAAGCCATAACCTGGGGCCCTATGGCTACACCTTC.

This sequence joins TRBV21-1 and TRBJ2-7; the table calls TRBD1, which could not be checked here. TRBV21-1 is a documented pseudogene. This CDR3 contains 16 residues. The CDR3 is CASSKRLGQKNYEQYF. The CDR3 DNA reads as TGTGCCAGCAGCAAAAGGCTCGGACAGAAGAACTACGAGCAGTACTTC.

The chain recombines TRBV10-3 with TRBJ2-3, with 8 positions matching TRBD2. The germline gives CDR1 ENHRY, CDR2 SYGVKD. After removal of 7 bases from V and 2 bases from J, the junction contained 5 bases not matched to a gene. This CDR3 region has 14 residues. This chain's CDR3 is CAIKPGGDTDTQYF. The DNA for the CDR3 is TGTGCCATCAAGCCGGGGGGGGACACAGATACGCAGTATTTT.

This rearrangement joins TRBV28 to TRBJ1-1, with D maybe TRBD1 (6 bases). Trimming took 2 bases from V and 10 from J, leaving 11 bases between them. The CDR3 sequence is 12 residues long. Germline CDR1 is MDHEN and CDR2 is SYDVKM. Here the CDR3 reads CASSLQGRGAFF. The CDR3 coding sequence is TGTGCCAGCAGTTTACAGGGCAGGGGAGCTTTCTTT.

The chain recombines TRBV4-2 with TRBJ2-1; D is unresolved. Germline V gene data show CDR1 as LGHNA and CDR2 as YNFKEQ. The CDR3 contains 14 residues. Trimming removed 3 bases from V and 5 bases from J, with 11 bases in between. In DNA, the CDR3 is TGTGCCAGCAGCCAGATTGGTACAAACAATGAGCAGTTCTTC. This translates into CASSQIGTNNEQFF.

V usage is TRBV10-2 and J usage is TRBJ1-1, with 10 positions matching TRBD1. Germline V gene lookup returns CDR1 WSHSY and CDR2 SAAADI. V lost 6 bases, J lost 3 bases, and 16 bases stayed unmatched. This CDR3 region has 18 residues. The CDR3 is CASSPIRGTGARDTEAFF. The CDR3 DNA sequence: TGCGCCAGCAGCCCTATAAGGGGGACAGGGGCTCGGGACACTGAAGCTTTCTTT.

The CDR3 protein is CASGTGMLGNTIYF. For the CDR3, the DNA is TGTGCCAGCGGAACAGGGATGCTTGGAAACACCATATATTTT. The chain uses TRBV27 and TRBJ1-3, with a tentative D call TRBD1 (6 bases). CDR1 MNHEY and CDR2 SMNVEV come from the germline V gene (reference sequence). The CDR3 length is 14 residues. Trimming shortened V by 8 bases and J by 3 bases, and 14 bases separated the two germline ends.

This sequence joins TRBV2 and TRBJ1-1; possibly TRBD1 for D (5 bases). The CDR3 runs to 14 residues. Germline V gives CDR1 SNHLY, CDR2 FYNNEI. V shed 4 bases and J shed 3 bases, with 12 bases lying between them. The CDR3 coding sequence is TGTGCCAGCAGTGTAGGAGGGGCGCACACTGAAGCTTTCTTT. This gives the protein CASSVGGAHTEAFF.

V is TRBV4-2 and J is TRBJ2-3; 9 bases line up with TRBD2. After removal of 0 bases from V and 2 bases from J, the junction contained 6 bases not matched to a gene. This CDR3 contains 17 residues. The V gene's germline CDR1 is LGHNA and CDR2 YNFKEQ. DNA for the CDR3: TGTGCCAGCAGCCAAGAATTGAGCGGGGGGCCCACAGATACGCAGTATTTT. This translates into CASSQELSGGPTDTQYF.

CDR3 sequence: CASSERGKWTEAFF. CDR3 DNA: TGTGCCAGCAGTGAAAGGGGGAAGTGGACTGAAGCTTTCTTT. This chain uses TRBV6-1 with TRBJ1-1; D is possibly TRBD1 (6 bases). The CDR3 extends over 14 amino acids. CDR1 is MNHNS and CDR2 is SASEGT in the germline V gene. Trimming cost V 2 bases and J 5 bases, with 12 bases left between them.

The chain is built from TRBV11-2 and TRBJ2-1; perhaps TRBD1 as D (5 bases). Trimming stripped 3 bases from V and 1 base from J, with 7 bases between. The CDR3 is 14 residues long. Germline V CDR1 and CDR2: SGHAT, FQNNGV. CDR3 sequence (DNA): TGTGCCAGCAGCTTGTCAGGGTCCTACAATGAGCAGTTCTTC. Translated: CASSLSGSYNEQFF.

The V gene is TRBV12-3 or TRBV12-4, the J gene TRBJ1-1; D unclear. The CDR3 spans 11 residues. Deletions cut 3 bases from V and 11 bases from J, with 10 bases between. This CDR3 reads CASSLIGRAFF. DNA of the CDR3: TGTGCCAGCAGTTTGATAGGTCGGGCTTTCTTT.

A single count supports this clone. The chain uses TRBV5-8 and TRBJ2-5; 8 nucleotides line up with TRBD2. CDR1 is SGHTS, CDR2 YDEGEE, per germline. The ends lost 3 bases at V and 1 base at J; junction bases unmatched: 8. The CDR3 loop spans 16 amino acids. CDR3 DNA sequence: TGTGCCAGCAGCTCACCTTTCGCGGGGGGCCAAGAGACCCAGTACTTC. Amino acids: CASSSPFAGGQETQYF.

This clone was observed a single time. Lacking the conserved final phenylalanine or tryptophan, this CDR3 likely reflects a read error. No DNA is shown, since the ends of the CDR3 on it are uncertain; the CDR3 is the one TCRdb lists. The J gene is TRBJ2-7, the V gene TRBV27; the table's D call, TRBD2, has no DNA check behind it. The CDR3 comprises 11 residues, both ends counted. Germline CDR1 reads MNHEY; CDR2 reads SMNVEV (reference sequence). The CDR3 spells CASSSIGTSPI.

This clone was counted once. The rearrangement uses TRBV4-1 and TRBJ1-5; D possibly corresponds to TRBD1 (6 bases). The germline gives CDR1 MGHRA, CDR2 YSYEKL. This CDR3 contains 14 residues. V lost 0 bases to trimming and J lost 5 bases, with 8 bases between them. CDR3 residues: CASSQDQGYQPQHF. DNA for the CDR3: TGCGCCAGCAGCCAAGATCAGGGGTATCAGCCCCAGCATTTT.

The CDR3 protein is CASRDNQGYRGNTIYF. CDR3 nucleotide sequence: TGTGCAAGTCGGGATAATCAGGGGTATCGCGGAAACACCATATATTTT. The genes are TRBV12-2 and TRBJ1-3; the DNA was not used to check the table's D call, TRBD1. TRBV12-2 is a documented pseudogene. The CDR3 consists of 16 residues.

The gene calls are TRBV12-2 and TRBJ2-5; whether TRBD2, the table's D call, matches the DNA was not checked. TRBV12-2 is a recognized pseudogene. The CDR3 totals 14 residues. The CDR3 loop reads CASTMLAAQETQYF. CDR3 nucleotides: TGTGCAAGTACCATGCTAGCGGCCCAAGAGACCCAGTACTTC.

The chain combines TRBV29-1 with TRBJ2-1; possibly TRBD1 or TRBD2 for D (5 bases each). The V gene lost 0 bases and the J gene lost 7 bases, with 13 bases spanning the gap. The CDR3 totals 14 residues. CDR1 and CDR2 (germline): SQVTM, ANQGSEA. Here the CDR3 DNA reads TGCAGCGTTGAAGATCTTCATGAGGGGAATGAGCAGTTCTTC. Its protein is CSVEDLHEGNEQFF.